The entry below describes one T cell receptor beta chain. What it binds is unknown. This sample was included in a study of shared clonotypes between healthy human individuals. Libraries were prepared by immunoSEQ multiplex PCR; TCRdb keeps only in-frame clonotypes and omits some of them. The sample contains around 2.5 million clones, over 85% of which appear only once. Findings of the study overall: Specimens sampled were limited to blood, with tissue repertoires likely differing. The study's rarefaction showed incomplete sorted-subset sequencing despite large depth.

Adult donors, all healthy and HIV-negative, had no recent acute infections or vaccinations. Naive CD45RA+ and memory CD45RA-negative subsets were split from CD4+ cells. CDR1 is MNHNS, CDR2 SASEGT, per germline. J gave up 2 bases and V 6 bases, and 8 bases lay outside the gene matches. The CDR3 extends over 15 amino acids. This sequence originates from a man aged 18 to 30 in good health. Some clones in this sample may be carry-over from other donors' samples. This sequence joins TRBV6-1 and TRBJ2-7; TRBD2 aligns across 9 bases. Sequences were obtained from naive CD4+ T cells from PBMCs. Documented subset: CD45RA+ positively selected. CDR3 loop: CASRPKREVTYEQYF. CDR3 bases: TGTGCCAGCAGACCTAAGCGGGAGGTCACCTACGAGCAGTACTTC.